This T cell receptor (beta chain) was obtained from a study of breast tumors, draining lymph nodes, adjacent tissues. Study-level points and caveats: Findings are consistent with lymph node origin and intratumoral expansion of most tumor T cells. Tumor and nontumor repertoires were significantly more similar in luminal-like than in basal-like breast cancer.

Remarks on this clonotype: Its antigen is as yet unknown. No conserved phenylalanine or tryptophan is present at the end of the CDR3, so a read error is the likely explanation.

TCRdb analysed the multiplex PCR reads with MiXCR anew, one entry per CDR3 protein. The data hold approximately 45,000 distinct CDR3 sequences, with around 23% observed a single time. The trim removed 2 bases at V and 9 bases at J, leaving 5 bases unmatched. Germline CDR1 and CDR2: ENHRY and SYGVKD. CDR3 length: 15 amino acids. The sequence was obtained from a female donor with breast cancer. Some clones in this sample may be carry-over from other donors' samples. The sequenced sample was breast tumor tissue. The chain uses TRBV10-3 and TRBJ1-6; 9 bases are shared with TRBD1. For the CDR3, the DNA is TGTGCCATCAGTGAGACAACAGGGGGCAGTTCACCCCTCCACTCT. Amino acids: CAISETTGGSSPLHS.